These T cell receptor beta chains were read from a single sample in a study of shared clonotypes between healthy human individuals. Data came from immunoSEQ multiplex PCR; TCRdb stores just in-frame clones and leaves some out. Of about 1.1 million clones listed, roughly 80% were seen once; the top ten hold almost 0.9%. The specimen was memory CD4+ T cells from PBMCs. These receptors all come from a young man in good health. Some clones in this sample may be carry-over from other donors' samples. Both conserved end residues are part of each CDR3. Fields, in order: CDR3 protein, CDR3 DNA, J gene, clone size, D gene, V gene. D genes are given only for firm matches. Not all rows give a size; the values are once, few, many and, for expanded clones, a class.

CDR3aa: CASSLAYAGYTF; CDR3nt: TGTGCCAGCAGCTTGGCGTACGCTGGCTACACCTTC; j_gene: TRBJ1-2; abundance: -; d_gene: -; v_gene: TRBV5-6
CDR3aa: CASSAGPGQGSGNTIYF; CDR3nt: TGTGCCAGCAGCGCCGGGCCGGGACAGGGTTCTGGAAACACCATATATTTT; j_gene: TRBJ1-3; abundance: -; d_gene: TRBD1; v_gene: TRBV9
CDR3aa: CSVPSTAQGETQYF; CDR3nt: TGCAGCGTCCCCTCGACGGCCCAGGGCGAGACCCAGTACTTC; j_gene: TRBJ2-5; abundance: -; d_gene: -; v_gene: TRBV29-1
CDR3aa: CATSLLQGGETQYF; CDR3nt: TGTGCCACCAGTCTTCTACAGGGAGGGGAGACCCAGTACTTC; j_gene: TRBJ2-5; abundance: -; d_gene: -; v_gene: TRBV15
CDR3aa: CASSELGAGYTGELFF; CDR3nt: TGTGCCAGCAGTGAATTAGGAGCGGGATACACCGGGGAGCTGTTTTTT; j_gene: TRBJ2-2; abundance: -; d_gene: TRBD2; v_gene: TRBV25-1
CDR3aa: CASSRQGPSYEQYF; CDR3nt: TGCGCCAGCAGTCGACAGGGACCCTCCTACGAGCAGTACTTC; j_gene: TRBJ2-7; abundance: -; d_gene: TRBD1; v_gene: TRBV5-1
CDR3aa: CASSQGAGGRTEAFF; CDR3nt: TGCGCCAGCAGCCAAGGGGCGGGGGGAAGAACTGAAGCTTTCTTT; j_gene: TRBJ1-1; abundance: -; d_gene: -; v_gene: TRBV4-3
CDR3aa: CASSSAGVQPQHF; CDR3nt: TGTGCCAGCAGTTCGGCAGGGGTCCAGCCCCAGCATTTT; j_gene: TRBJ1-5; abundance: few; d_gene: -; v_gene: TRBV28
CDR3aa: CASRGLWGTDTQYF; CDR3nt: TGCGCCAGCAGGGGCCTATGGGGCACAGATACGCAGTATTTT; j_gene: TRBJ2-3; abundance: -; d_gene: -; v_gene: TRBV5-1
CDR3aa: CASSLDPNTGELFF; CDR3nt: TGCGCCAGCAGCCTTGACCCGAACACCGGGGAGCTGTTTTTT; j_gene: TRBJ2-2; abundance: -; d_gene: -; v_gene: TRBV5-1
CDR3aa: CASSRDRVNNEQFF; CDR3nt: TGCGCCAGCAGCCGGGACAGGGTAAACAATGAGCAGTTCTTC; j_gene: TRBJ2-1; abundance: -; d_gene: TRBD1; v_gene: TRBV4-1
CDR3aa: CASNIPGQGPQAFF; CDR3nt: TGTGCCAGTAACATCCCGGGACAGGGTCCGCAAGCTTTCTTT; j_gene: TRBJ1-1; abundance: -; d_gene: TRBD1; v_gene: TRBV19
CDR3aa: CASSDRARQPQHF; CDR3nt: TGTGCCAGTAGTGACAGGGCGAGGCAGCCCCAGCATTTT; j_gene: TRBJ1-5; abundance: -; d_gene: TRBD1; v_gene: TRBV19
CDR3aa: CASSVDRALEKLFF; CDR3nt: TGTGCCAGCAGCGTCGACAGAGCGCTTGAAAAACTGTTTTTT; j_gene: TRBJ1-4; abundance: -; d_gene: -; v_gene: TRBV11-2
CDR3aa: CASSQVGQGRNTIYF; CDR3nt: TGTGCCAGCTCCCAGGTTGGACAGGGCAGAAACACCATATATTTT; j_gene: TRBJ1-3; abundance: -; d_gene: TRBD1; v_gene: TRBV18
CDR3aa: CASRGILPGNRAEAFF; CDR3nt: TGTGCCAGCAGGGGGATTTTACCGGGGAATCGGGCTGAAGCTTTCTTT; j_gene: TRBJ1-1; abundance: -; d_gene: -; v_gene: TRBV28
CDR3aa: CAISETDSSSFYEQYF; CDR3nt: TGTGCCATCAGTGAAACGGACTCTTCCTCATTCTACGAGCAGTACTTC; j_gene: TRBJ2-7; abundance: -; d_gene: -; v_gene: TRBV10-3
CDR3aa: CASSIPGQGGREQPQHF; CDR3nt: TGTGCCAGCAGTATACCGGGACAGGGAGGGAGAGAGCAGCCCCAGCATTTT; j_gene: TRBJ1-5; abundance: once; d_gene: TRBD1; v_gene: TRBV28
CDR3aa: CASSPAGGTDTQYF; CDR3nt: TGTGCCAGCAGTCCAGCGGGAGGCACAGATACGCAGTATTTT; j_gene: TRBJ2-3; abundance: -; d_gene: TRBD2; v_gene: TRBV27
CDR3aa: CATSRASGQGQYF; CDR3nt: TGTGCCACCAGCAGAGCGTCGGGGCAGGGGCAGTACTTC; j_gene: TRBJ2-7; abundance: -; d_gene: -; v_gene: TRBV15
CDR3aa: CASSLAAGTGGHQAFF; CDR3nt: TGTGCCAGCAGCTTAGCGGCGGGCACAGGAGGCCATCAAGCTTTCTTT; j_gene: TRBJ1-1; abundance: -; d_gene: -; v_gene: TRBV7-9
CDR3aa: CASNPRRQGAEGYTF; CDR3nt: TGTGCCAGCAATCCAAGGAGACAGGGGGCGGAGGGCTACACCTTC; j_gene: TRBJ1-2; abundance: -; d_gene: TRBD1; v_gene: TRBV6-6
CDR3aa: CASSQQYQETQYF; CDR3nt: TGTGCCAGCAGTCAACAGTACCAAGAGACCCAGTACTTC; j_gene: TRBJ2-5; abundance: -; d_gene: -; v_gene: TRBV28
CDR3aa: CASSVGGTLTDTQYF; CDR3nt: TGTGCCAGCAGCGTAGGGGGGACACTCACAGATACGCAGTATTTT; j_gene: TRBJ2-3; abundance: -; d_gene: -; v_gene: TRBV9
CDR3aa: CASSFRRGAGTNEQFF; CDR3nt: TGTGCCAGCAGCTTTCGTCGCGGAGCGGGAACCAATGAGCAGTTCTTC; j_gene: TRBJ2-1; abundance: -; d_gene: TRBD2; v_gene: TRBV11-2
CDR3aa: CASSPILAAQETQYF; CDR3nt: TGTGCCAGCTCACCCATACTAGCGGCACAAGAGACCCAGTACTTC; j_gene: TRBJ2-5; abundance: once; d_gene: TRBD2; v_gene: TRBV18
CDR3aa: CASSPPRTGGQETQYF; CDR3nt: TGTGCCAGCAGTCCCCCCCGGACAGGGGGCCAAGAGACCCAGTACTTC; j_gene: TRBJ2-5; abundance: -; d_gene: TRBD1; v_gene: TRBV7-7
CDR3aa: CATSRGTGTGTGELFF; CDR3nt: TGTGCCACCAGCAGAGGTACAGGCACGGGCACCGGGGAGCTGTTTTTT; j_gene: TRBJ2-2; abundance: -; d_gene: -; v_gene: TRBV15
CDR3aa: CASSGPVGVGGYTF; CDR3nt: TGTGCCAGCAGCGGCCCCGTGGGGGTGGGTGGCTACACCTTC; j_gene: TRBJ1-2; abundance: -; d_gene: -; v_gene: TRBV9
CDR3aa: CASSPLRRTSGESYEQYF; CDR3nt: TGTGCCAGCAGCCCCCTGCGCAGGACTAGCGGGGAAAGTTACGAGCAGTACTTC; j_gene: TRBJ2-7; abundance: -; d_gene: TRBD2; v_gene: TRBV9
CDR3aa: CASSLDPYSGNTIYF; CDR3nt: TGTGCCAGCAGCTTGGATCCCTACTCTGGAAACACCATATATTTT; j_gene: TRBJ1-3; abundance: few; d_gene: -; v_gene: TRBV5-6
CDR3aa: CASSLARKRNQPQHF; CDR3nt: TGTGCCAGCAGTTTAGCCAGGAAACGCAATCAGCCCCAGCATTTT; j_gene: TRBJ1-5; abundance: -; d_gene: -; v_gene: TRBV28
CDR3aa: CASTKDSPTNEKLFF; CDR3nt: TGTGCCAGCACCAAGGACAGCCCAACTAATGAAAAACTGTTTTTT; j_gene: TRBJ1-4; abundance: -; d_gene: -; v_gene: TRBV28
CDR3aa: CASRGGRGTSGRFQETQYF; CDR3nt: TGTGCCAGCAGAGGAGGTCGTGGGACTAGCGGGAGGTTCCAAGAGACCCAGTACTTC; j_gene: TRBJ2-5; abundance: -; d_gene: TRBD2; v_gene: TRBV2
CDR3aa: CASSLAVNTEAFF; CDR3nt: TGCGCCAGCAGCTTGGCCGTGAACACTGAAGCTTTCTTT; j_gene: TRBJ1-1; abundance: -; d_gene: -; v_gene: TRBV5-1
CDR3aa: CASSHLKQGARSGANVLTF; CDR3nt: TGTGCCAGTAGCCACCTCAAACAGGGGGCGAGGTCTGGGGCCAACGTCCTGACTTTC; j_gene: TRBJ2-6; abundance: -; d_gene: TRBD1; v_gene: TRBV19
CDR3aa: CATGILTDTQYF; CDR3nt: TGTGCCACAGGGATCCTCACAGATACGCAGTATTTT; j_gene: TRBJ2-3; abundance: once; d_gene: -; v_gene: TRBV10-3
CDR3aa: CATSRDRPGNEQFF; CDR3nt: TGTGCCACCAGCAGAGACCGGCCGGGGAATGAGCAGTTCTTC; j_gene: TRBJ2-1; abundance: -; d_gene: -; v_gene: TRBV15
CDR3aa: CASSSTEDKAYEQYF; CDR3nt: TGTGCCAGCAGCTCAACAGAAGACAAGGCCTACGAGCAGTACTTC; j_gene: TRBJ2-7; abundance: -; d_gene: -; v_gene: TRBV7-8
CDR3aa: CASSVAGISTDTQYF; CDR3nt: TGTGCCAGCAGCGTAGCTGGAATTAGCACAGATACGCAGTATTTT; j_gene: TRBJ2-3; abundance: -; d_gene: -; v_gene: TRBV9
CDR3aa: CASSNARTGTYEQYF; CDR3nt: TGTGCCAGCTCAAACGCTCGGACAGGAACCTACGAGCAGTACTTC; j_gene: TRBJ2-7; abundance: -; d_gene: TRBD1; v_gene: TRBV18
CDR3aa: CASSATRDQPQHF; CDR3nt: TGTGCCAGCAGTGCCACGAGAGACCAGCCCCAGCATTTT; j_gene: TRBJ1-5; abundance: -; d_gene: -; v_gene: TRBV7-8
CDR3aa: CASSPRDFPSQYF; CDR3nt: TGTGCCAGCAGCCCCAGGGACTTTCCGTCACAGTACTTC; j_gene: TRBJ2-7; abundance: once; d_gene: -; v_gene: TRBV7-9
CDR3aa: CAIRGQGANEKLFF; CDR3nt: TGTGCCATCAGGGGACAGGGTGCTAATGAAAAACTGTTTTTT; j_gene: TRBJ1-4; abundance: -; d_gene: TRBD1; v_gene: TRBV10-3
CDR3aa: CASSQDQPGGVRYGYTF; CDR3nt: TGCGCCAGCAGCCAAGATCAGCCAGGAGGGGTTAGGTATGGCTACACCTTC; j_gene: TRBJ1-2; abundance: -; d_gene: -; v_gene: TRBV4-1
CDR3aa: CASSSQGRSGANVLTF; CDR3nt: TGTGCCAGCAGTTCACAGGGGAGGTCTGGGGCCAACGTCCTGACTTTC; j_gene: TRBJ2-6; abundance: -; d_gene: -; v_gene: TRBV28
CDR3aa: CASSFDRGVYEQYF; CDR3nt: TGTGCCAGCAGCTTTGACAGGGGAGTCTACGAGCAGTACTTC; j_gene: TRBJ2-7; abundance: -; d_gene: TRBD1; v_gene: TRBV7-9
CDR3aa: CASSQSSSWGEQYF; CDR3nt: TGTGCCAGCAGCCAAAGCTCATCGTGGGGCGAGCAGTACTTC; j_gene: TRBJ2-7; abundance: -; d_gene: -; v_gene: TRBV7-2
CDR3aa: CASSSGRRTYEQYF; CDR3nt: TGTGCCAGCAGCAGCGGGAGAAGGACCTACGAGCAGTACTTC; j_gene: TRBJ2-7; abundance: -; d_gene: TRBD2; v_gene: TRBV28
CDR3aa: CASSLVVYGLSYNEQFF; CDR3nt: TGCGCCAGCAGCTTGGTAGTCTATGGACTAAGTTACAATGAGCAGTTCTTC; j_gene: TRBJ2-1; abundance: once; d_gene: -; v_gene: TRBV5-1
CDR3aa: CASSFTASAPDVSTDTQYF; CDR3nt: TGTGCCAGCAGTTTCACCGCTAGCGCGCCAGATGTTAGCACAGATACGCAGTATTTT; j_gene: TRBJ2-3; abundance: -; d_gene: -; v_gene: TRBV28
CDR3aa: CASSVGSYEQYF; CDR3nt: TGTGCCAGCAGCGTCGGGTCCTACGAGCAGTACTTC; j_gene: TRBJ2-7; abundance: -; d_gene: -; v_gene: TRBV7-2
CDR3aa: CASRREVANEQFF; CDR3nt: TGTGCCAGCCGGAGGGAAGTAGCCAATGAGCAGTTCTTC; j_gene: TRBJ2-1; abundance: -; d_gene: -; v_gene: TRBV7-9